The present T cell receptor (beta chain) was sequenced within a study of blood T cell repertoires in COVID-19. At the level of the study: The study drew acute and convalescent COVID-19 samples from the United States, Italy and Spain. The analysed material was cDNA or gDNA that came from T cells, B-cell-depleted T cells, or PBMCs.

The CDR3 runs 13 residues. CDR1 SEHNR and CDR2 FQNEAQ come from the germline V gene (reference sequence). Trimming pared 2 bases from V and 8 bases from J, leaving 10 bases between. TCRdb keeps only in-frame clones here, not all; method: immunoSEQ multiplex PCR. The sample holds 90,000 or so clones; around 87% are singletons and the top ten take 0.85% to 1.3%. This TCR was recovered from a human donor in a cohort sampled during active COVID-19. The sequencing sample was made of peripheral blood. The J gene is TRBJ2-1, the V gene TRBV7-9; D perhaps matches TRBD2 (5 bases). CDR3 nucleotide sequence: TGTGCCAGCAGCTTAATCGGGAAGGATGAGCAGTTCTTC. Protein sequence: CASSLIGKDEQFF.